These T cell receptor beta chains were read from a single sample in a study of blood T cell repertoires in COVID-19. Assay: immunoSEQ multiplex PCR; the TCRdb copy retains only in-frame clones and omits some. This sample has some 250,000 clones, with roughly four fifths found just once. Sequences were obtained from peripheral blood. The receptors were sampled from an elderly woman with acute or convalescent COVID-19. CDR3s include the opening cysteine and the closing phenylalanine or tryptophan. The D gene is left open where the match is weak. Size values are once, few and many counts, or a class for expanded clones, and some rows have none.

j_call: TRBJ1-1
v_call: TRBV7-9
d_call: .
clone_size: .
cdr3_nt: TGTGCCAGCAGCCCACAATCTTTGAACACTGAAGCTTTCTTT
cdr3_aa: CASSPQSLNTEAFF

j_call: TRBJ1-1
v_call: TRBV5-1
d_call: .
clone_size: .
cdr3_nt: TGCGCCAGCACCCCGGGCGGGAACGGGGACACTGAAGCTTTCTTT
cdr3_aa: CASTPGGNGDTEAFF

j_call: TRBJ2-1
v_call: TRBV12-3/TRBV12-4
d_call: TRBD2
clone_size: .
cdr3_nt: TGTGCCAGCAGGACTAGCGGATACAATGAGCAGTTCTTC
cdr3_aa: CASRTSGYNEQFF

j_call: TRBJ1-2
v_call: TRBV5-1
d_call: .
clone_size: .
cdr3_nt: TGCGCCAGCAGCCCCCAGGGGCCCGTAGTCAACTATGGCTACACCTTC
cdr3_aa: CASSPQGPVVNYGYTF

j_call: TRBJ1-5
v_call: TRBV28
d_call: .
clone_size: .
cdr3_nt: TGTGCCAGCAGTTCCCGGGCCTGGGAGGACTATCAGCCCCAGCATTTT
cdr3_aa: CASSSRAWEDYQPQHF

j_call: TRBJ2-7
v_call: TRBV2
d_call: .
clone_size: .
cdr3_nt: TGTGCCAGCAGGCGAGACAGCGCCATCTCCTACGAGCAGTACTTC
cdr3_aa: CASRRDSAISYEQYF

j_call: TRBJ2-1
v_call: TRBV19
d_call: TRBD2
clone_size: few
cdr3_nt: TGTGCCAGTAGTAGAGGCGGGGGGCACGACAATGAGCAGTTCTTC
cdr3_aa: CASSRGGGHDNEQFF

j_call: TRBJ2-7
v_call: TRBV7-9
d_call: .
clone_size: .
cdr3_nt: TGTGCCAGCAGCTTAGGCGTCGCAGGTTACGAGCAGTACTTC
cdr3_aa: CASSLGVAGYEQYF

j_call: TRBJ1-1
v_call: TRBV2
d_call: .
clone_size: .
cdr3_nt: TGTGCCAGCAAGGGGCTGAACACTGAAGCTTTCTTT
cdr3_aa: CASKGLNTEAFF

j_call: TRBJ2-7
v_call: TRBV5-4
d_call: TRBD1
clone_size: .
cdr3_nt: TGTGCCAGCAGCCCACCAGGGGGCGGCTCCTACGAGCAGTACTTC
cdr3_aa: CASSPPGGGSYEQYF

j_call: TRBJ1-4
v_call: TRBV3-1/TRBV3-2
d_call: .
clone_size: .
cdr3_nt: TGTGCCAGCAGCCAACAGGGCAGACCTGAGCTAAATGAAAAACTGTTTTTT
cdr3_aa: CASSQQGRPELNEKLFF

j_call: TRBJ2-5
v_call: TRBV7-2
d_call: TRBD1
clone_size: .
cdr3_nt: TGTGCCAGCAGCGTGGGACAGCAAGAGACCCAGTACTTC
cdr3_aa: CASSVGQQETQYF

j_call: TRBJ1-5
v_call: TRBV24-1
d_call: .
clone_size: .
cdr3_nt: TGTGCCACCAGTGCCCAGGGAGGTGGCAATCAGCCCCAGCATTTT
cdr3_aa: CATSAQGGGNQPQHF

j_call: TRBJ1-1
v_call: TRBV19
d_call: .
clone_size: .
cdr3_nt: TGTGCCAGTAGCGCCGTCCGCGTGGTTAACACTGAAGCTTTCTTT
cdr3_aa: CASSAVRVVNTEAFF

j_call: TRBJ1-4
v_call: TRBV3-1/TRBV3-2
d_call: .
clone_size: .
cdr3_nt: TGTGCCAGCAGCCAAGACTGGGAGGGGCCAAATGAAAAACTGTTTTTT
cdr3_aa: CASSQDWEGPNEKLFF

j_call: TRBJ2-1
v_call: TRBV18
d_call: .
clone_size: .
cdr3_nt: TGTGCCAGCTCACAGAAGCAACAGGGCAATGAGCAGTTCTTC
cdr3_aa: CASSQKQQGNEQFF

j_call: TRBJ2-7
v_call: TRBV5-1
d_call: .
clone_size: once
cdr3_nt: TGCGCCAGTAACGGACTGGTCGCCTACGAGCAGTACTTC
cdr3_aa: CASNGLVAYEQYF

j_call: TRBJ1-4
v_call: TRBV29-1
d_call: .
clone_size: .
cdr3_nt: TGCAGCGCCCGAGGTCCAAATGAAAAACTGTTTTTT
cdr3_aa: CSARGPNEKLFF

j_call: TRBJ2-7
v_call: TRBV18
d_call: TRBD1
clone_size: .
cdr3_nt: TGTGCCAGCTCGCCGGACAGGGGAGCCTACGAGCAGTACTTC
cdr3_aa: CASSPDRGAYEQYF

j_call: TRBJ1-2
v_call: TRBV18
d_call: TRBD1
clone_size: .
cdr3_nt: TGTGCCAGCTCACCACTTACAGGGGGCGAATATGGCTACACCTTC
cdr3_aa: CASSPLTGGEYGYTF

j_call: TRBJ2-5
v_call: TRBV10-3
d_call: TRBD2
clone_size: .
cdr3_nt: TGTGCCCACCGAGGGAGGGATCAAGAGACCCAGTACTTC
cdr3_aa: CAHRGRDQETQYF

j_call: TRBJ2-1
v_call: TRBV28
d_call: TRBD1
clone_size: .
cdr3_nt: TGTGCCAGCAGCTCGCCGGGGACAGGGTCCTACAATGAGCAGTTCTTC
cdr3_aa: CASSSPGTGSYNEQFF

j_call: TRBJ1-4
v_call: TRBV9
d_call: .
clone_size: .
cdr3_nt: TGTGCCAGCAGCGCACACCCGACAGATTCTAATGAAAAACTGTTTTTT
cdr3_aa: CASSAHPTDSNEKLFF

j_call: TRBJ2-7
v_call: TRBV19
d_call: TRBD2
clone_size: once
cdr3_nt: TGTGCCAGTACTCCCGCCGGGGGGTCCTACGAGCAGTACTTC
cdr3_aa: CASTPAGGSYEQYF

j_call: TRBJ2-7
v_call: TRBV6-5
d_call: .
clone_size: .
cdr3_nt: TGTGCCAGCAGCGCCGAGGGCTCCTACGAGCAGTACTTC
cdr3_aa: CASSAEGSYEQYF

j_call: TRBJ2-5
v_call: TRBV9
d_call: TRBD1
clone_size: .
cdr3_nt: TGTGCCAGCAGCACCCAGACAGGGGGACAAGAGACCCAGTACTTC
cdr3_aa: CASSTQTGGQETQYF

j_call: TRBJ1-4
v_call: TRBV6-5
d_call: TRBD1
clone_size: .
cdr3_nt: TGTGCCAGCAAGACAGGGGGCGCTTCGAGTGAAAAACTGTTTTTT
cdr3_aa: CASKTGGASSEKLFF

j_call: TRBJ1-6
v_call: TRBV6-5
d_call: TRBD1
clone_size: .
cdr3_nt: TGTGCCAGCCTGGGACAGGGGGATAATTCACCCCTCCACTTT
cdr3_aa: CASLGQGDNSPLHF

j_call: TRBJ1-1
v_call: TRBV30
d_call: .
clone_size: .
cdr3_nt: TGTGCCTGGAGAGGGCAGGGATTAACTGAAGCTTTCTTT
cdr3_aa: CAWRGQGLTEAFF

j_call: TRBJ2-7
v_call: TRBV5-5
d_call: TRBD2
clone_size: .
cdr3_nt: TGTGCCAGCAGCCCGGGAGGTGGCGGGACCTACGAGCAGTACTTC
cdr3_aa: CASSPGGGGTYEQYF

j_call: TRBJ2-1
v_call: TRBV18
d_call: .
clone_size: .
cdr3_nt: TGTGCCAGCTCACCAAGACAGGTTTCCTACAATGAGCAGTTCTTC
cdr3_aa: CASSPRQVSYNEQFF

j_call: TRBJ1-2
v_call: TRBV6-6
d_call: TRBD1
clone_size: .
cdr3_nt: TGTGCCAGCAGTTTCCTGGACAGGGGGGATGGCTACACCTTC
cdr3_aa: CASSFLDRGDGYTF

j_call: TRBJ1-1
v_call: TRBV18
d_call: .
clone_size: .
cdr3_nt: TGTGCCAGCTCACCTTCAGAGCAGGCCGCTGAAGCTTTCTTT
cdr3_aa: CASSPSEQAAEAFF

j_call: TRBJ2-2
v_call: TRBV28
d_call: .
clone_size: few
cdr3_nt: TGTGCCAGCAGTTTTACAGGCCTCCCCCTTTTCGCGAACACCGGGGAGCTGTTTTTT
cdr3_aa: CASSFTGLPLFANTGELFF

j_call: TRBJ2-2
v_call: TRBV27
d_call: .
clone_size: once
cdr3_nt: TGTGCCAGCAGTTTATTACAGGGGAGGACCGGGGAGCTGTTTTTT
cdr3_aa: CASSLLQGRTGELFF

j_call: TRBJ2-1
v_call: TRBV11-3
d_call: TRBD1
clone_size: .
cdr3_nt: TGTGCCAGCAGCTTCGGGACAGTTTCCTACAATGAGCAGTTCTTC
cdr3_aa: CASSFGTVSYNEQFF

j_call: TRBJ1-5
v_call: TRBV6-4
d_call: .
clone_size: .
cdr3_nt: TGTGCCAGCCGGGTTTTGACCGCTCATAGCAATCAGCCCCAGCATTTT
cdr3_aa: CASRVLTAHSNQPQHF

j_call: TRBJ1-1
v_call: TRBV5-1
d_call: .
clone_size: .
cdr3_nt: TGCGCCAGCAGCCCCGGGACACCCAACACTGAAGCTTTCTTT
cdr3_aa: CASSPGTPNTEAFF

j_call: TRBJ1-3
v_call: TRBV6-5
d_call: TRBD1
clone_size: few
cdr3_nt: TGTGCCAGCAGTTACGACAGGGCAGACTCTGGAAACACCATATATTTT
cdr3_aa: CASSYDRADSGNTIYF

j_call: TRBJ1-1
v_call: TRBV7-9
d_call: .
clone_size: .
cdr3_nt: TGTGCCAGCAGCTTAGCGCGGGGGGGCTACACTGAAGCTTTCTTT
cdr3_aa: CASSLARGGYTEAFF

j_call: TRBJ2-7
v_call: TRBV28
d_call: TRBD2
clone_size: .
cdr3_nt: TGTGCCAGCAGTCCGCTGGGAGGGGAGCAGTACTTC
cdr3_aa: CASSPLGGEQYF

j_call: TRBJ1-1
v_call: TRBV3-1/TRBV3-2
d_call: .
clone_size: .
cdr3_nt: TGTGCCAGCCAGCGGGGGACTGAAGCTTTCTTT
cdr3_aa: CASQRGTEAFF

j_call: TRBJ2-3
v_call: TRBV12-3/TRBV12-4
d_call: .
clone_size: .
cdr3_nt: TGTGCCAGAGGGGGGGATCTTAATAGGGTGGTATTT
cdr3_aa: CARGGDLNRVVF

j_call: TRBJ2-7
v_call: TRBV28
d_call: .
clone_size: .
cdr3_nt: TGTGCCACCTCCCCCCCGGACACCTCCTACGAGCAGTACTTC
cdr3_aa: CATSPPDTSYEQYF

j_call: TRBJ1-4
v_call: TRBV23-1
d_call: .
clone_size: once
cdr3_nt: TGCGCCAGCAGTCAATCGTCGGCAGGGCAGTTAGAAAAACTGTTTTTT
cdr3_aa: CASSQSSAGQLEKLFF

j_call: TRBJ2-7
v_call: TRBV7-9
d_call: TRBD1
clone_size: few
cdr3_nt: TGTGCCAGCGCTAGAGGGGGACAGGGTGGCGAGCAGTACTTC
cdr3_aa: CASARGGQGGEQYF

j_call: TRBJ1-5
v_call: TRBV24-1
d_call: TRBD1
clone_size: .
cdr3_nt: TGTGCCCCCTCACCTAGGACAGGACCTAATAGCAATCAGCCCCAGCATTTT
cdr3_aa: CAPSPRTGPNSNQPQHF

j_call: TRBJ2-2
v_call: TRBV2
d_call: .
clone_size: .
cdr3_nt: TGTGCCAGCCGCTCCGGGACAACTAGCACCGGGGAGCTGTTTTTT
cdr3_aa: CASRSGTTSTGELFF

j_call: TRBJ2-7
v_call: TRBV11-2
d_call: TRBD2
clone_size: many
cdr3_nt: TGTGCCAGCAGCCCGGGACTAGCGGGATTTGAGCAGTACTTC
cdr3_aa: CASSPGLAGFEQYF